The 2 T cell receptor beta chains in this list originate from one sample, sequenced in a study of CD8 T cells in Susac syndrome. cDNA came from roughly 0.5 to 1 ug RNA primed by random hexamers. From the immunoSEQ multiplex PCR reads, TCRdb called clonotypes with MiXCR, one entry per CDR3 protein. This sample has some 60,000 distinct CDR3 sequences; over 85% occur once, and the top ten carry 0.15% to 0.2%. The sequencing input was CD8+ T cells from PBMCs. The receptors stem from a human donor in good health.

This clonotype was counted only a few times. The V and J genes are TRBV27 and TRBJ2-1; 12 bases are a match to TRBD2. CDR3 length: 16 residues. Germline V gene data show CDR1 as MNHEY and CDR2 as SMNVEV (reference sequence). Unmatched junction bases numbered 3, after V lost 5 bases and J lost 1 base. This chain's CDR3 is CASSPTSGGSYNEQFF. CDR3 nucleotides: TGTGCCAGCAGTCCAACTAGCGGGGGGTCCTACAATGAGCAGTTCTTC.

This sequence joins TRBV4-1 and TRBJ2-7, with a tentative D call TRBD1 (5 bases). The CDR3 totals 15 residues. Germline V gene sequence: CDR1 MGHRA, CDR2 YSYEKL. Trimming removed 0 bases at V and 0 bases at J, with 9 bases between. DNA of the CDR3: TGCGCCAGCAGCCAAGAAACAGGCAGCTCCTACGAGCAGTACTTC. Encoded protein: CASSQETGSSYEQYF.